This is a list of T cell receptor beta chains from one sample in a study of cytomegalovirus exposure and HLA in healthy donors. Produced via immunoSEQ multiplex PCR; TCRdb's table is partial and in-frame only. The sample records about 98,000 clones, about 80% being singletons. Sequencing was carried out using PBMCs. Source of these receptors: a man aged 55 to 70 in good health and CMV-seropositive. The CDR3 runs from the conserved cysteine through the conserved F or W. A D gene is named only where the DNA matches it firmly. A row's size may be missing; if present it is once, few, many or a size class.

v_gene: TRBV6-5; j_gene: TRBJ1-3; abundance: NA; d_gene: NA; CDR3aa: CASTPSGTGNTIYF; CDR3nt: TGTGCCAGCACCCCGAGCGGTACTGGAAACACCATATATTTT
v_gene: TRBV19; j_gene: TRBJ2-2; abundance: NA; d_gene: NA; CDR3aa: CASSIVAKTNTGELFF; CDR3nt: TGTGCCAGTAGTATAGTAGCCAAAACGAACACCGGGGAGCTGTTTTTT
v_gene: TRBV7-9; j_gene: TRBJ2-7; abundance: NA; d_gene: NA; CDR3aa: CSSSFSQESYEQYF; CDR3nt: TGTTCCAGCAGCTTCAGTCAGGAAAGCTACGAGCAGTACTTC
v_gene: TRBV5-6; j_gene: TRBJ1-6; abundance: NA; d_gene: TRBD1; CDR3aa: CASSAQGSSNSPLHF; CDR3nt: TGTGCCAGCAGCGCACAGGGGAGTAGTAATTCACCCCTCCACTTT
v_gene: TRBV5-1; j_gene: TRBJ2-3; abundance: NA; d_gene: TRBD2; CDR3aa: CASSIGASSSGGARDTQYF; CDR3nt: TGCGCCAGCAGCATAGGAGCCTCAAGTAGCGGGGGGGCAAGAGATACGCAGTATTTT
v_gene: TRBV27; j_gene: TRBJ1-6; abundance: NA; d_gene: TRBD1; CDR3aa: CASSLPGQGRVNSPLHF; CDR3nt: TGTGCCAGCAGTTTACCCGGACAGGGAAGAGTCAATTCACCCCTCCACTTT
v_gene: TRBV6-6; j_gene: TRBJ2-5; abundance: NA; d_gene: NA; CDR3aa: CASSYGGGRETQYF; CDR3nt: TGTGCCAGCAGTTACGGGGGGGGCCGGGAGACCCAGTACTTC
v_gene: TRBV13; j_gene: TRBJ1-1; abundance: NA; d_gene: NA; CDR3aa: CASSSLTEAFF; CDR3nt: TGTGCCAGCAGCTCTCTAACTGAAGCTTTCTTT
v_gene: TRBV7-2; j_gene: TRBJ2-1; abundance: NA; d_gene: TRBD1; CDR3aa: CASSRAGGINEQFF; CDR3nt: TGTGCCAGCAGCAGGGCAGGGGGTATAAATGAGCAGTTCTTC
v_gene: TRBV10-1; j_gene: TRBJ2-3; abundance: NA; d_gene: NA; CDR3aa: CASSESGQAAPTDTQYF; CDR3nt: TGCGCCAGCAGTGAGTCTGGTCAGGCCGCTCCCACAGATACGCAGTATTTT
v_gene: TRBV6-6; j_gene: TRBJ1-2; abundance: NA; d_gene: NA; CDR3aa: CASTPTGLQGYGYTF; CDR3nt: TGTGCCAGCACCCCCACGGGACTCCAGGGCTATGGCTACACCTTC
v_gene: TRBV4-2; j_gene: TRBJ2-5; abundance: NA; d_gene: NA; CDR3aa: CASRRTGTTQETQYF; CDR3nt: TGTGCCAGCAGGCGAACCGGGACAACACAAGAGACCCAGTACTTC
v_gene: TRBV30; j_gene: TRBJ1-6; abundance: NA; d_gene: NA; CDR3aa: CAWDEGGNSPLHF; CDR3nt: TGTGCCTGGGATGAGGGCGGGAATTCACCCCTCCACTTT
v_gene: TRBV7-9; j_gene: TRBJ2-5; abundance: NA; d_gene: TRBD1; CDR3aa: CASSLRTGGGETQYF; CDR3nt: TGTGCCAGCAGCTTAAGGACAGGGGGCGGAGAGACCCAGTACTTC
v_gene: TRBV27; j_gene: TRBJ2-1; abundance: once; d_gene: TRBD2; CDR3aa: CASSLLLAGGFEQFF; CDR3nt: TGTGCCAGCAGTTTGTTGCTAGCGGGGGGGTTTGAGCAGTTCTTC
v_gene: TRBV5-4; j_gene: TRBJ1-6; abundance: NA; d_gene: NA; CDR3aa: CASSLVESPLHF; CDR3nt: TGTGCCAGCAGCTTAGTAGAATCACCCCTCCACTTT
v_gene: TRBV19; j_gene: TRBJ1-1; abundance: once; d_gene: NA; CDR3aa: CASKTGWGNTEAFF; CDR3nt: TGTGCCAGTAAAACAGGGTGGGGGAACACTGAAGCTTTCTTT
v_gene: TRBV7-2; j_gene: TRBJ1-1; abundance: NA; d_gene: TRBD1; CDR3aa: CASSFRTGTGTEAFF; CDR3nt: TGTGCCAGCAGCTTTCGGACAGGGACGGGCACTGAAGCTTTCTTT
v_gene: TRBV18; j_gene: TRBJ2-1; abundance: NA; d_gene: NA; CDR3aa: CASSPSLWVGDVNRGYNEQFF; CDR3nt: TGTGCCAGCTCACCAAGTCTCTGGGTTGGTGACGTTAATCGGGGTTACAATGAGCAGTTCTTC
v_gene: TRBV6-6; j_gene: TRBJ1-5; abundance: NA; d_gene: NA; CDR3aa: CATIGEGSNQPQHF; CDR3nt: TGTGCCACCATCGGGGAAGGGAGCAATCAGCCCCAGCATTTT
v_gene: TRBV4-1; j_gene: TRBJ1-6; abundance: few; d_gene: NA; CDR3aa: CASSQASSFNSPLHF; CDR3nt: TGCGCCAGCAGCCAAGCTAGCTCATTTAATTCACCCCTCCACTTT
v_gene: TRBV2; j_gene: TRBJ2-5; abundance: NA; d_gene: TRBD1; CDR3aa: CASSVGTGGFGTQYF; CDR3nt: TGTGCCAGCAGTGTTGGGACAGGGGGTTTCGGGACCCAGTACTTC
v_gene: TRBV18; j_gene: TRBJ2-2; abundance: NA; d_gene: NA; CDR3aa: CASSPPWLATNTGELFF; CDR3nt: TGTGCCAGCTCACCACCGTGGCTAGCGACGAACACCGGGGAGCTGTTTTTT
v_gene: TRBV5-4; j_gene: TRBJ2-7; abundance: few; d_gene: NA; CDR3aa: CASSLPGWEQYF; CDR3nt: TGTGCCAGCAGCTTGCCGGGGTGGGAGCAGTACTTC
v_gene: TRBV10-1; j_gene: TRBJ2-3; abundance: NA; d_gene: TRBD2; CDR3aa: CASSNPRDYYTDTQYF; CDR3nt: TGCGCCAGCAGTAACCCCAGGGACTATTACACAGATACGCAGTATTTT
v_gene: TRBV7-3; j_gene: TRBJ2-7; abundance: NA; d_gene: TRBD1; CDR3aa: CASSMGTAYEQYF; CDR3nt: TGTGCCAGCAGCATGGGGACAGCCTACGAGCAGTACTTC
v_gene: TRBV6-5; j_gene: TRBJ2-7; abundance: NA; d_gene: TRBD1; CDR3aa: CASSYGTGLEQYF; CDR3nt: TGTGCCAGCAGTTACGGGACAGGGCTCGAGCAGTACTTC
v_gene: TRBV5-1; j_gene: TRBJ2-2; abundance: NA; d_gene: NA; CDR3aa: CASSPGQDTGELFF; CDR3nt: TGCGCCAGCAGCCCGGGACAAGACACCGGGGAGCTGTTTTTT
v_gene: TRBV9; j_gene: TRBJ1-6; abundance: NA; d_gene: TRBD1; CDR3aa: CASSTDREDSPLHF; CDR3nt: TGTGCCAGCAGCACGGACAGGGAGGATTCACCCCTCCACTTT
v_gene: TRBV15; j_gene: TRBJ1-3; abundance: NA; d_gene: NA; CDR3aa: CATSSSSSPWNTIYF; CDR3nt: TGTGCCACCAGCAGTTCCTCCAGTCCCTGGAACACCATATATTTT
v_gene: TRBV29-1; j_gene: TRBJ2-7; abundance: NA; d_gene: NA; CDR3aa: CSVETDYMGYEQYF; CDR3nt: TGCAGCGTTGAGACAGATTATATGGGTTACGAGCAGTACTTC
v_gene: TRBV6-1; j_gene: TRBJ2-3; abundance: NA; d_gene: NA; CDR3aa: CASSEVIQYF; CDR3nt: TGTGCCAGCAGTGAAGTGATACAATATTTT
v_gene: TRBV27; j_gene: TRBJ1-5; abundance: NA; d_gene: NA; CDR3aa: CASRPNIRNQPQHF; CDR3nt: TGTGCCAGCAGACCTAATATACGCAATCAGCCCCAGCATTTT
v_gene: TRBV6-4; j_gene: TRBJ2-1; abundance: NA; d_gene: TRBD1; CDR3aa: CASSEIQGVEQFF; CDR3nt: TGTGCCAGCAGTGAAATACAGGGGGTTGAGCAGTTCTTC